This is a list of T cell receptor beta chains from one sample in a study of cytomegalovirus exposure and HLA in healthy donors. The table came from immunoSEQ multiplex PCR; TCRdb's copy has only in-frame clones and leaves some out. The sample has about 50,000 clones, 90% to 95% seen once. The material sequenced was PBMCs. The receptor set was obtained from a man aged 18 to 29 in good health and CMV-seronegative. Both conserved end residues are trimmed from each CDR3. The order of the fields is V gene, J gene, clone size, CDR3 length, CDR3 protein. The size of a clone is reported for some rows only, either as once, few or many, or as a class for expanded clones.

TRBV7-9	TRBJ1-1	NA	13	ASSSLDRGDTEAF
TRBV7-6	TRBJ2-7	NA	15	ASSLTAEGARPNEQY
TRBV28	TRBJ2-5	NA	11	ASSFWDNQTQY
TRBV14	TRBJ2-3	once	12	ASSTLRGTDTQY
TRBV28	TRBJ2-7	NA	13	ASSLGAVLRNEQY
TRBV7-3	TRBJ1-2	NA	11	ASSPDRGGGYT
TRBV6-6	TRBJ1-5	NA	12	ASNSGQGRQPQH
TRBV10-3	TRBJ2-7	NA	10	AISEPAYEQY
TRBV27	TRBJ1-2	NA	15	ASSLFGGTSSNYGYT
TRBV6-5	TRBJ1-4	NA	11	ASVFATNEKLF
TRBV7-9	TRBJ1-1	NA	14	ASSLSQGILYTEAF
TRBV28	TRBJ2-3	NA	11	ASSSDYTDTQY
TRBV19	TRBJ2-3	NA	12	ASTGYPGSDTQY
TRBV4-3	TRBJ1-1	NA	15	ASSQSQLGVGGTEAF
TRBV27	TRBJ1-5	NA	11	ASGRGEGQPQH
TRBV11-3	TRBJ2-1	once	13	ASSKGQSTYNEQF
TRBV29-1	TRBJ2-7	NA	11	SVDWTGGDEQY
TRBV28	TRBJ2-5	NA	13	ASNTGQGAIGTQY
TRBV6-6	TRBJ2-7	NA	13	ASRSGQGLSYEQY
TRBV27	TRBJ2-7	NA	10	ASSPQGYEQY
TRBV6-1	TRBJ2-7	NA	10	ASRVFQYEQY
TRBV4-3	TRBJ1-2	few	13	ASSQVRQGNSGYT
TRBV4-1	TRBJ2-7	NA	13	ASSQGLAETYEQY
TRBV12-5	TRBJ2-3	NA	10	ASGLSTDTQY
TRBV28	TRBJ2-7	NA	14	ASRLAGGVSSYEQY
TRBV5-1	TRBJ1-5	NA	13	ASSPGVGDNQPQH
TRBV7-2	TRBJ1-3	NA	11	ASSPSQGNTIY
TRBV7-2	TRBJ2-1	NA	14	ASSLGGGRLYNEQF
TRBV6-4	TRBJ2-3	NA	11	AASASSTDTQY
TRBV28	TRBJ1-1	NA	14	ASSSSRGGKRTEAF
TRBV6-5	TRBJ2-1	NA	14	ASSYSSGGTYNEQF